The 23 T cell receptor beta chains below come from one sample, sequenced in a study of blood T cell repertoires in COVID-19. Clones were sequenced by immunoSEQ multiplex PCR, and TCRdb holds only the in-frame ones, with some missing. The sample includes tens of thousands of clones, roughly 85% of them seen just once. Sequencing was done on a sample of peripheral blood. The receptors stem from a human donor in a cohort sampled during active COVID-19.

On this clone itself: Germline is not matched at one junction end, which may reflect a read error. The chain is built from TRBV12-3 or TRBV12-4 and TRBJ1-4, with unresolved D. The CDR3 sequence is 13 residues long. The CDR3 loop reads CASSLDENEKLFF. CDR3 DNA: TGTGCCAGCAGCTTAGACGAGAATGAAAAACTGTTTTTT.

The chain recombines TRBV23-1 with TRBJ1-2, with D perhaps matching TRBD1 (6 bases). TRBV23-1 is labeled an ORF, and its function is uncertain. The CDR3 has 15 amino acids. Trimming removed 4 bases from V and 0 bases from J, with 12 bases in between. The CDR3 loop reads CASSRRTASNYGYTF. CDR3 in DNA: TGCGCCAGCAGTCGACGGACAGCTTCTAACTATGGCTACACCTTC.

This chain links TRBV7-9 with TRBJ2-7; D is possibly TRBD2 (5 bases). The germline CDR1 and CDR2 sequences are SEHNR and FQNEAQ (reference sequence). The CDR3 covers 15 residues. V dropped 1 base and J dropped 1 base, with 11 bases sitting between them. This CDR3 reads CASSLVAGASYEQYF. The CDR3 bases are TGTGCCAGCAGCTTAGTCGCGGGCGCTTCCTACGAGCAGTACTTC.

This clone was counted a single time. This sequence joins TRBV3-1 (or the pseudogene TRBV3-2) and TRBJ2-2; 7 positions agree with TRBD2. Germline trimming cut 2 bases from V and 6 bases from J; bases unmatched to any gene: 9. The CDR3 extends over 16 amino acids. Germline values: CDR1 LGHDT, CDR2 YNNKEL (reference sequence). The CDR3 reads CASSQPRLAGAGELFF. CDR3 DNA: TGTGCCAGCAGCCAACCCAGACTAGCTGGTGCCGGGGAGCTGTTTTTT.

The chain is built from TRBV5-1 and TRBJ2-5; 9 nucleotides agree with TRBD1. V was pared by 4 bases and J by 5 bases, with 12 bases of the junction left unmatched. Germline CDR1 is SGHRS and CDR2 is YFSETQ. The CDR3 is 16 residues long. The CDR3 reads CASSRTGEHTGETQYF. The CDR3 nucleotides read TGCGCCAGCAGCAGGACAGGGGAGCATACGGGGGAGACCCAGTACTTC.

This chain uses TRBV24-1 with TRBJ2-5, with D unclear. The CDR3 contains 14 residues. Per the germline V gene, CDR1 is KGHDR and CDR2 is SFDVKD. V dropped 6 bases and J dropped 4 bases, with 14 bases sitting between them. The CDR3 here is CATSTTTSRETQYF. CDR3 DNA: TGTGCCACCAGTACGACAACAAGCCGAGAGACCCAGTACTTC.

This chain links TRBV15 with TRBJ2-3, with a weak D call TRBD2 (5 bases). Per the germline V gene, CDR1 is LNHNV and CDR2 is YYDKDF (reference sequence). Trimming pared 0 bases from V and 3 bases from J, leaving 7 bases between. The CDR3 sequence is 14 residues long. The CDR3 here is CATSRERGTDTQYF. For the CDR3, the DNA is TGTGCCACCAGCAGAGAGCGAGGGACAGATACGCAGTATTTT.

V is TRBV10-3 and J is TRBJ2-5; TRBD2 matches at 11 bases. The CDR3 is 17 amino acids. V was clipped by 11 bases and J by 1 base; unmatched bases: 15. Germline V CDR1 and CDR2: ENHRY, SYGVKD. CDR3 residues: CASSRASGGFLQETQYF. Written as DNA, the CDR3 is TGTGCCTCCAGTAGGGCTAGCGGGGGGTTCCTCCAAGAGACCCAGTACTTC.

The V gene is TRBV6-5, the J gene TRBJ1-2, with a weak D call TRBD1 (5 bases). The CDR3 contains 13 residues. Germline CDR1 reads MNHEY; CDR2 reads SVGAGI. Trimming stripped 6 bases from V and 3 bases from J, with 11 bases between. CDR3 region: CASRAGQHYGYTF. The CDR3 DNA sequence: TGTGCCAGCAGAGCGGGGCAGCACTATGGCTACACCTTC.

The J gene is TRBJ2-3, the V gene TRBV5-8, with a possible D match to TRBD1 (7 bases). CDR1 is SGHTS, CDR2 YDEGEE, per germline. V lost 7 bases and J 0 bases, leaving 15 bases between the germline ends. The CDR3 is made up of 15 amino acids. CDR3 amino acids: CASSGGRSSTDTQYF. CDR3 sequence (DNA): TGTGCCAGCTCAGGGGGGAGGTCTAGCACAGATACGCAGTATTTT.

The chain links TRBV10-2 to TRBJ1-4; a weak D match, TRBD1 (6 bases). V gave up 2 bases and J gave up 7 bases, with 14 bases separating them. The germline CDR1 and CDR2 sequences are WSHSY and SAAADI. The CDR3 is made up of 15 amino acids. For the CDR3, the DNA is TGCGCCAGCAGTGAGCCCTTAGGCAGGGGTGAAAAACTGTTTTTT. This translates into CASSEPLGRGEKLFF.

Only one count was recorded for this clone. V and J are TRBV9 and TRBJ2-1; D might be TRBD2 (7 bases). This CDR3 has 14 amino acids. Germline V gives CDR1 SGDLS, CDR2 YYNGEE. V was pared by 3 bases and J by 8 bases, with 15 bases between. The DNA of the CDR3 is TGTGCCAGCAGCGGGACTAGGGGGATCCATGAGCAGTTCTTC. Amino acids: CASSGTRGIHEQFF.

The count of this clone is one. Here the CDR3 reads CASSFGTSTDTQYF. Written as DNA, the CDR3 is TGTGCCAGCAGCTTTGGGACAAGCACAGATACGCAGTATTTT. This chain uses TRBV11-2 with TRBJ2-3; TRBD1 might be the D (6 bases). The V end lost 3 bases, the J end lost 0 bases, and 7 bases lay between the germline ends. The V gene's germline CDR1 is SGHAT and CDR2 FQNNGV. The CDR3 length is 14 residues.

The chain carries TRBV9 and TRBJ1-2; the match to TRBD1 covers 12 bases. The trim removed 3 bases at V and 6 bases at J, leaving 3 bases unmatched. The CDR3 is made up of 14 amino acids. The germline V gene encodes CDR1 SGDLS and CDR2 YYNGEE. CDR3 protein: CASSEGQGANGYTF. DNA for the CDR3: TGTGCCAGCAGCGAGGGACAGGGGGCGAATGGCTACACCTTC.

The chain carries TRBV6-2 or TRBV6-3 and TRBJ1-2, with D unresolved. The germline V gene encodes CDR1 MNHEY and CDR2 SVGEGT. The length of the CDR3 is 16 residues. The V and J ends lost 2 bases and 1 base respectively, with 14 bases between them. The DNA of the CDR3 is TGTGCCAGCAGTTACGGGAGCTGGGTCGGTAACTATGGCTACACCTTC. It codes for CASSYGSWVGNYGYTF.

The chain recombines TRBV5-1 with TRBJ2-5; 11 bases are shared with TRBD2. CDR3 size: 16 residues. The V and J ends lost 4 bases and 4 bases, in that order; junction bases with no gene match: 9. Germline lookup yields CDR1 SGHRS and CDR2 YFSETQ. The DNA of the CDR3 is TGCGCCAGCAGCCCCCAGGTAGCGGGGGGGCGAGAGACCCAGTACTTC. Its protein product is CASSPQVAGGRETQYF.

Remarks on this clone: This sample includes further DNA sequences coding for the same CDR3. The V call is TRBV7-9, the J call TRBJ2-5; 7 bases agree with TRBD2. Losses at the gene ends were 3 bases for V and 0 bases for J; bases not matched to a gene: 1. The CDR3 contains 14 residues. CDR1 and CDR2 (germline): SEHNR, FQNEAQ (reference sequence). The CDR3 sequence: CASSFGGYQETQYF. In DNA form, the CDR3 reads TGTGCCAGCAGCTTCGGGGGGTACCAAGAGACCCAGTACTTC.

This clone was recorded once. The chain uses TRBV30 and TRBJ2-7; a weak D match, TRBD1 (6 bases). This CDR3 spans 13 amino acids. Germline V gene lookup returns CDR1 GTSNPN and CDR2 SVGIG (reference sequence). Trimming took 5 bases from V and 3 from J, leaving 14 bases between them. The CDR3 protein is CAWGGQANYEQYF. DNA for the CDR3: TGTGCCTGGGGGGGACAAGCAAACTACGAGCAGTACTTC.

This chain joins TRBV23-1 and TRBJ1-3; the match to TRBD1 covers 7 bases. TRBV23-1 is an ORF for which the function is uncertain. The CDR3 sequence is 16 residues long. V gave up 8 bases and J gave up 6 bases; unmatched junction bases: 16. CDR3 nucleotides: TGCGCCAGCGACATACCGACAGGGACTTTGGAAAACACCATATATTTT. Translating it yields CASDIPTGTLENTIYF.

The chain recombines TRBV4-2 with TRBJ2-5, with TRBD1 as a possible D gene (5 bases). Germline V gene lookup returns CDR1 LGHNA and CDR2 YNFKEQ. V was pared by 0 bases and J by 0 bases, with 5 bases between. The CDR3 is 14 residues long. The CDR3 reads CASSQEGHQETQYF. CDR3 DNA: TGTGCCAGCAGCCAAGAGGGGCACCAAGAGACCCAGTACTTC.

This CDR3 reads CASSPWAGGNQPQHF. For the CDR3, the DNA is TGTGCCAGCAGTCCCTGGGCAGGGGGCAATCAGCCCCAGCATTTT. This rearrangement joins TRBV6-2 or TRBV6-3 to TRBJ1-5, with a weak D call TRBD1 (6 bases). Looked up from germline, CDR1 is MNHEY and CDR2 is SVGEGT. The CDR3 covers 15 residues. V lost 5 bases and J lost 2, with 13 bases in between.

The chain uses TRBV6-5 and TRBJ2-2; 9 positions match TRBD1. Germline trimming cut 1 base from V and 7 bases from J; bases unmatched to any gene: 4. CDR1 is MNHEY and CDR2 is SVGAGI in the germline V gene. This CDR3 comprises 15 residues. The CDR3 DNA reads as TGTGCCAGCAGTTACTTACAGGGGGCATTCGGGGAGCTGTTTTTT. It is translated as CASSYLQGAFGELFF.

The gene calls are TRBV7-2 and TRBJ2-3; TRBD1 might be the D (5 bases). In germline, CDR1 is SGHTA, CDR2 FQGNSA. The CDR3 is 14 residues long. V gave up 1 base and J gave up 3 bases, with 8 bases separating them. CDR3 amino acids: CASSLDRSTDTQYF. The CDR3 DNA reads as TGTGCCAGCAGCTTAGACAGGTCTACAGATACGCAGTATTTT.